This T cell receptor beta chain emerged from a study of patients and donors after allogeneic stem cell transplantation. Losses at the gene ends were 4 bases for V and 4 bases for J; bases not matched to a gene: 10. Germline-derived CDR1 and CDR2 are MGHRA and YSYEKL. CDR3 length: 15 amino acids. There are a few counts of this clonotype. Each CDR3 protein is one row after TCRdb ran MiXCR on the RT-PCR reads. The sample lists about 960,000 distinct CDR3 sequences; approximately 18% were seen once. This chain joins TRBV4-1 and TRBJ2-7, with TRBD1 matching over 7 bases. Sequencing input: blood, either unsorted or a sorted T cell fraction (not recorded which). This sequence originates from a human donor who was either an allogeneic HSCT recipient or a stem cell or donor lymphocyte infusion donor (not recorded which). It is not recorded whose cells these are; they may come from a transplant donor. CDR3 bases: TGCGCCAGCAGCCCACGGACAGGACCACGTTACGAGCAGTACTTC. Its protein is CASSPRTGPRYEQYF.